These 23 T cell receptor beta chains were sequenced from one sample in a study of radiotherapy plus CTLA-4 blockade in lung cancer. Measured with immunoSEQ multiplex PCR; TCRdb has only the in-frame clones, and not every one. The sample yields tens of thousands of clones, approximately 84% seen once. Sequenced here: peripheral blood, sampled from a patient treated with radiotherapy plus ipilimumab. The receptors derive from a human donor with non-small cell lung cancer whose response to radiotherapy plus ipilimumab could not be evaluated.

This chain connects TRBV19 to TRBJ2-1; 10 bases align to TRBD1. After removal of 6 bases from V and 9 bases from J, the junction contained 8 bases not matched to a gene. CDR1 is LNHDA, CDR2 SQIVND, per germline (reference sequence). This CDR3 comprises 14 residues. The CDR3 bases are TGTGCCAGTAGGACGGGACAGGGGTACGTTGAGCAGTTCTTC. Translated, it gives CASRTGQGYVEQFF.

The genes are TRBV6-5 and TRBJ2-7; D gene unclear. The CDR3 sequence is 13 residues long. V was trimmed by 5 bases and J by 1 base, leaving 9 bases between them. Germline CDR1 and CDR2: MNHEY and SVGAGI. CDR3 in amino acids: CASSESVSYEQYF. The CDR3 coding sequence is TGTGCCAGCAGTGAGTCGGTATCCTACGAGCAGTACTTC.

The chain couples TRBV2 to TRBJ1-5; 8 nucleotides agree with TRBD1. The germline V gene has CDR1 SNHLY and CDR2 FYNNEI. The CDR3 contains 16 residues. The J segment lost 1 base and the V segment lost 5 bases, leaving 7 bases of the junction unmatched. In DNA form, the CDR3 reads TGTGCCAGCAGTCCCTGGACAGGGAAGAGCAATCAGCCCCAGCATTTT. This gives the protein CASSPWTGKSNQPQHF.

This chain uses TRBV28 with TRBJ1-5; weak D call: TRBD1 (6 bases). Deletions cut 3 bases from V and 7 bases from J, with 13 bases between. The CDR3 is made up of 14 amino acids. Germline V gene lookup returns CDR1 MDHEN and CDR2 SYDVKM. CDR3 in DNA: TGTGCCAGCAGTTTTCGTAACAGGGACCAGCCCCAGCATTTT. Translation: CASSFRNRDQPQHF.

The table lists this clone with a few counts. The V call is TRBV5-1, the J call TRBJ2-7; the match to TRBD2 covers 7 bases. CDR1 and CDR2 from the germline V gene are SGHRS and YFSETQ. This CDR3 region has 14 residues. After removal of 3 bases from V and 3 bases from J, the junction contained 6 bases not matched to a gene. CDR3: CASSSGGGVYEQYF. CDR3 nucleotides: TGCGCCAGCAGCTCCGGCGGGGGAGTCTACGAGCAGTACTTC.

The chain employs TRBV27 and TRBJ1-4; D is perhaps TRBD1 (5 bases). The CDR3 consists of 16 residues. Trimming left V 4 bases short and J 7 bases short, with 19 bases between. Germline CDR1 reads MNHEY; CDR2 reads SMNVEV (reference sequence). The CDR3 reads CASSYIGHAGGEKLFF. CDR3 nucleotide sequence: TGTGCCAGCAGTTATATCGGACACGCCGGGGGTGAAAAACTGTTTTTT.

The chain uses TRBV6-6 and TRBJ2-3, with D possibly being TRBD2 (7 bases). Germline CDR1 MNHNY, CDR2 SVGAGI (reference sequence). The CDR3 sequence is 14 residues long. Trimming pared 8 bases from V and 0 bases from J, leaving 12 bases between. The DNA for the CDR3 is TGTGCCAGCGGCGAGGGGGGGAGCACAGATACGCAGTATTTT. Protein product: CASGEGGSTDTQYF.

The chain recombines TRBV7-9 with TRBJ1-1; D gene ambiguous. Germline V gene sequence: CDR1 SEHNR, CDR2 FQNEAQ (reference sequence). CDR3 size: 15 residues. V dropped 8 bases and J dropped 4 bases, with 20 bases sitting between them. CDR3 residues: CASSKVSGFGTEAFF. The CDR3 region has the DNA TGTGCCAGCTCCAAAGTTTCGGGTTTTGGCACTGAAGCTTTCTTT. Complete variable domain (other parts from reference TRBV7-9 and TRBJ1-1): DTGVSQNPRHKITKRGQNVTFRCDPISEHNRLYWYRQTLGQGPEFLTYFQNEAQLEKSRLLSDRFSAERPKGSFSTLEIQRTEQGDSAMYLCASSKVSGFGTEAFFGQGTRLTVV.

The chain uses TRBV13 and TRBJ1-4; D possibly corresponds to TRBD1 (5 bases). The CDR3 length is 14 residues. Trimming removed 4 bases at V and 7 bases at J, with 13 bases between. From germline, CDR1 is PRHDT and CDR2 FYEKMQ (reference sequence). CDR3: CASSSSGKPEKLFF. The CDR3 DNA reads as TGTGCCAGCAGCTCCTCAGGGAAACCTGAAAAACTGTTTTTT.

The chain employs TRBV6-6 and TRBJ1-3; weak D call: TRBD1 (6 bases). The CDR3 runs to 14 residues. The germline V and J ends were trimmed by 6 bases and 1 base, with 10 bases remaining between them. Per the germline V gene, CDR1 is MNHNY and CDR2 is SVGAGI (reference sequence). Here the CDR3 DNA reads TGTGCCAGCAGCCCCACAGGGTCTGGAAACACCATATATTTT. It yields the protein CASSPTGSGNTIYF.

The chain employs TRBV27 and TRBJ1-2, with D maybe TRBD1 (5 bases). The CDR3 has 13 residues. Trimming pared 8 bases from V and 6 bases from J, leaving 16 bases between. Germline values: CDR1 MNHEY, CDR2 SMNVEV (reference sequence). The CDR3 loop reads CASAQGFGDGYTF. DNA of the CDR3: TGTGCCAGCGCCCAGGGATTTGGGGATGGCTACACCTTC.

The chain couples TRBV9 to TRBJ1-2, with unresolved D. Germline assignment: CDR1 SGDLS and CDR2 YYNGEE. The CDR3 has 15 amino acids. The V end lost 0 bases, the J end lost 5 bases, and 14 bases lay between the germline ends. In DNA form, the CDR3 reads TGTGCCAGCAGCGTAGCTACCCGATCCACGTATGGCTACACCTTC. It yields the protein CASSVATRSTYGYTF.

The chain joins TRBV9 to TRBJ2-2, with D unclear. The CDR3 spans 15 residues. CDR1 is SGDLS, CDR2 YYNGEE, per germline. V dropped 3 bases and J dropped 3 bases, with 12 bases sitting between them. CDR3 bases: TGTGCCAGCAGCGCACAAGTACCCTACACCGGGGAGCTGTTTTTT. Translating gives CASSAQVPYTGELFF.

The chain has TRBV4-1 and TRBJ2-1; 8 nucleotides line up with TRBD1. The V segment lost 5 bases and the J segment 6 bases; nucleotides outside the gene matches: 6. Per the germline V gene, CDR1 is MGHRA and CDR2 is YSYEKL. This CDR3 spans 14 amino acids. The CDR3 bases are TGCGCCAGCAGCAACCTCGGGACAGGCAATGAGCAGTTCTTC. Translating gives CASSNLGTGNEQFF.

This clone was seen only once. The chain employs TRBV5-8 and TRBJ2-7; 7 bases fit TRBD1. CDR3 length: 16 residues. V was clipped by 0 bases and J by 5 bases; unmatched bases: 11. Germline V lookup: CDR1 SGHTS, CDR2 YDEGEE. CDR3 DNA sequence: TGTGCCAGCAGCTTGGTCACGGGACAGCTCTATCACGAGCAGTACTTC. It codes for CASSLVTGQLYHEQYF. Combining the CDR3 with reference TRBV5-8 and TRBJ2-7 gives the whole variable domain EAGVTQSPTHLIKTRGQQATLRCSPISGHTSVYWYQQALGLGLQFLLWYDEGEERNRGNFPPRFSGRQFPNYSSELNVNALELEDSALYLCASSLVTGQLYHEQYFGPGTRLTVT.

For this clone: In the same sample, other DNA sequences code for this CDR3. V is TRBV18 and J is TRBJ2-3, with TRBD1 matching 7 bases. With 2 bases clipped from V and 1 base from J, the junction kept 3 bases outside the gene matches. The CDR3 sequence is 15 residues long. From germline, CDR1 is KGHSH and CDR2 LQKENI. The CDR3 loop is CASSPGQGGTDTQYF. The CDR3 DNA reads as TGTGCCAGCTCACCAGGGCAGGGGGGCACAGATACGCAGTATTTT.

V and J are TRBV7-9 and TRBJ1-4; a weak D match, TRBD1 (6 bases). Germline CDR1 reads SEHNR; CDR2 reads FQNEAQ (reference sequence). Trimming took off 3 bases at V and 4 bases at J, with 12 bases between the two ends. This CDR3 has 15 residues. The CDR3 DNA is TGTGCCAGCAGCTTGGGGACACATCATAATGAAAAACTGTTTTTT. The encoded protein is CASSLGTHHNEKLFF. Complete variable domain (other parts from reference TRBV7-9 and TRBJ1-4): DTGVSQNPRHKITKRGQNVTFRCDPISEHNRLYWYRQTLGQGPEFLTYFQNEAQLEKSRLLSDRFSAERPKGSFSTLEIQRTEQGDSAMYLCASSLGTHHNEKLFFGSGTQLSVL.

In its sample, this clone was seen once. V usage is TRBV15 and J usage is TRBJ1-2; TRBD1 aligns across 7 bases. The CDR3 consists of 14 residues. With 0 bases clipped from V and 3 bases from J, the junction kept 1 base outside the gene matches. CDR1 and CDR2 from the germline V gene are LNHNV and YYDKDF (reference sequence). CDR3 sequence: CATSRDGTDYGYTF. The CDR3 DNA reads TGTGCCACCAGCAGAGATGGGACAGACTATGGCTACACCTTC.

Here the CDR3 reads CASQGGNEQFF. CDR3 nucleotide sequence: TGTGCCAGTCAAGGGGGCAATGAGCAGTTCTTC. The rearrangement joins TRBV19 to TRBJ2-1, with D possibly being TRBD1 (6 bases). The CDR3 contains 11 residues. Germline CDR1 LNHDA, CDR2 SQIVND (reference sequence). Trimming took 8 bases from V and 6 from J, leaving 8 bases between them.

This rearrangement joins TRBV28 to TRBJ2-5; TRBD1 matches 8 bases. The assigned J gene may be wrong: the sequence end matches TRBJ2-7 better. The CDR3 spans 15 residues. Per the germline V gene, CDR1 is MDHEN and CDR2 is SYDVKM. CDR3 residues: CASTSGQVFNYEQYF. In DNA, the CDR3 is TGTGCCAGCACCTCGGGACAGGTCTTTAATTACGAGCAGTACTTC.

The chain carries TRBV28 and TRBJ2-1, with TRBD2 as a possible D gene (7 bases). Germline assignment: CDR1 MDHEN and CDR2 SYDVKM. The germline V and J ends were trimmed by 7 bases and 8 bases, with 21 bases remaining between them. This CDR3 comprises 15 residues. This CDR3 reads CASTLGGGVRDEQFF. CDR3 DNA sequence: TGTGCCAGCACCTTAGGGGGAGGGGTACGGGATGAGCAGTTCTTC.

This chain links TRBV5-5 with TRBJ1-4; TRBD1 agrees at 10 bases. This CDR3 region has 14 residues. The germline V gene has CDR1 SGHKS and CDR2 YYEKEE (reference sequence). Trimming cost V 5 bases and J 5 bases; bases outside gene matches: 3. CDR3 nucleotides: TGTGCCAGCAGGCTGACAGGGGGCAATGAAAAACTGTTTTTT. Residues: CASRLTGGNEKLFF.

The rearrangement joins TRBV29-1 to TRBJ1-1, with D possibly being TRBD1 (5 bases). V was clipped by 3 bases and J by 4 bases, with 9 bases between them. The length of the CDR3 is 12 residues. Germline CDR1 and CDR2: SQVTM and ANQGSEA. CDR3 protein: CSVDPGGTEAFF. The CDR3 DNA follows: TGCAGCGTTGACCCGGGGGGCACTGAAGCTTTCTTT.